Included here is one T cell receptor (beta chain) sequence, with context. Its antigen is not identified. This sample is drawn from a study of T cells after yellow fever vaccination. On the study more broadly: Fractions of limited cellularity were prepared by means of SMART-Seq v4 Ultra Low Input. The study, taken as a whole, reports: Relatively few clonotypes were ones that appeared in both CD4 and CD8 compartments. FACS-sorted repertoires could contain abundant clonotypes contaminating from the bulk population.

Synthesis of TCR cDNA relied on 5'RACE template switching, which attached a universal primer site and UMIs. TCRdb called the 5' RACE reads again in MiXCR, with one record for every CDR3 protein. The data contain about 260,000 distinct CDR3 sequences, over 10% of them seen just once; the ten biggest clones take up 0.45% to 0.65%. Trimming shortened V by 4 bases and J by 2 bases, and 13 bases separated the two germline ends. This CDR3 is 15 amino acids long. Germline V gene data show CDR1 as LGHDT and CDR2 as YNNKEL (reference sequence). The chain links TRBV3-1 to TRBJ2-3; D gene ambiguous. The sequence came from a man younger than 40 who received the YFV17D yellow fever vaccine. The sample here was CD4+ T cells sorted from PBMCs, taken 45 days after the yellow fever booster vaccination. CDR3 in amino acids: CASSPDGASTDTQYF. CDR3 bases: TGTGCCAGCAGCCCGGACGGAGCCTCCACAGATACGCAGTATTTT.